The 29 T cell receptor beta chains below were found in one sample sequenced in a study of T cell repertoires in cytomegalovirus infection. Using its own MiXCR run on the reads, TCRdb lists one record per CDR3 protein. The sample lists 450,000 to 550,000 distinct CDR3 sequences, more than 15% occurring once. Sequencing was done on a sample of CD8+ T cells from PBMCs. Receptors were obtained from a human donor in good health (CMV status not recorded). Some clones in this sample may be carry-over from other donors' samples.

The chain links TRBV5-4 to TRBJ1-2; 7 nucleotides match TRBD1. The CDR3 sequence is 15 residues long. Germline CDR1 reads SGHNT; CDR2 reads YYREEE (reference sequence). Trimming cost V 2 bases and J 3 bases; bases outside gene matches: 7. As DNA, the CDR3 is TGTGCCAGCAGCTTTGAATTTGGGACAGACTATGGCTACACCTTC. This sequence encodes CASSFEFGTDYGYTF.

This clonotype was recorded many times. The V gene is TRBV12-3 or TRBV12-4, the J gene TRBJ2-5, with TRBD2 as a possible D gene (7 bases). V was pared by 2 bases and J by 2 bases, with 12 bases between. This CDR3 contains 15 residues. The CDR3 loop is CASSLLRGTQETQYF. CDR3 nucleotides: TGTGCCAGCAGTTTATTGCGGGGGACACAAGAGACCCAGTACTTC.

A note on this clonotype: This could be a read error, since a much larger clone is one nucleotide away. The CDR3, as DNA: TGTGCCAGCAGTTACTCGGGAGACTTGCTTTCCTACGAGCAGTACTTC. It codes for CASSYSGDLLSYEQYF. The rearrangement uses TRBV6-2 or TRBV6-3 and TRBJ2-7; tentative D call: TRBD2 (5 bases). CDR1 MNHEY and CDR2 SVGEGT come from the germline V gene. This CDR3 is built from 16 residues. Trimming removed 0 bases at V and 1 base at J, with 13 bases between.

For the CDR3, the DNA is TGTGCCAGCAGCCAAACGGAGCGGGGGCCATACAATGAGCAGTTCTTC. Translation: CASSQTERGPYNEQFF. V and J are TRBV3-1 and TRBJ2-1; 8 bases are a match to TRBD2. Looked up from germline, CDR1 is LGHDT and CDR2 is YNNKEL (reference sequence). Germline trimming cut 2 bases from V and 4 bases from J; bases unmatched to any gene: 7. The length of the CDR3 is 16 residues.

This clonotype was seen a handful of times. This chain joins TRBV28 and TRBJ2-7; TRBD2 matches 11 bases. V dropped 5 bases and J dropped 9; count of bases not matched to a gene: 12. CDR3 size: 15 residues. Germline V gene sequence: CDR1 MDHEN, CDR2 SYDVKM. The CDR3 DNA follows: TGTGCCAGCAGTCCTCGACTAGCGGGATCGGGTTGGCAGTACTTC. Translation: CASSPRLAGSGWQYF.

The chain is built from TRBV19 and TRBJ1-1, with D unclear. Germline-derived CDR1 and CDR2 are LNHDA and SQIVND (reference sequence). This CDR3 has 14 amino acids. V was shortened by 3 bases and J by 4 bases, with 12 bases between the two germline ends. The CDR3 spells CASSIYGGGTEAFF. Here the CDR3 DNA reads TGTGCCAGTAGTATTTATGGTGGAGGCACTGAAGCTTTCTTT. Supplemented by reference TRBV19 and TRBJ1-1, the full variable domain reads DGGITQSPKYLFRKEGQNVTLSCEQNLNHDAMYWYRQDPGQGLRLIYYSQIVNDFQKGDIAEGYSVSREKKESFPLTVTSAQKNPTAFYLCASSIYGGGTEAFFGQGTRLTVV.

Concerning this clonotype itself: A much larger clone lies one base from this, so it may be a read error. The chain carries TRBV6-6 and TRBJ2-1, with 7 bases aligning to TRBD2. This CDR3 has 16 residues. V trimming: 4 bases; J trimming: 0 bases; junction bases outside the gene matches: 6. Germline V gives CDR1 MNHNY, CDR2 SVGAGI (reference sequence). The CDR3 DNA is TGTGCCAGCAGTTTCGGACTAGTGGGCTCCTACAATGAGCAGTTCTTC. Translation: CASSFGLVGSYNEQFF.

This clonotype was observed a few times. The CDR3 reads CASSSPDAGTVYNEQFF. The CDR3 nucleotides read TGTGCCAGTAGTTCACCCGATGCCGGGACAGTATACAATGAGCAGTTCTTC. The V and J genes are TRBV19 and TRBJ2-1; TRBD1 matches 7 bases. The CDR3 loop spans 17 amino acids. After removal of 5 bases from V and 4 bases from J, the junction contained 14 bases not matched to a gene. Germline V CDR1 and CDR2: LNHDA, SQIVND (reference sequence).

This chain uses TRBV11-2 with TRBJ2-5; D unresolved. CDR3 size: 16 residues. The V end was cut by 4 bases, the J end by 5 bases, with 20 bases between. Germline assignment: CDR1 SGHAT and CDR2 FQNNGV. The DNA of the CDR3 is TGTGCCAGCAGCTCCCCGACTTTAGACCGTCGGGAGACCCAGTACTTC. This codes for CASSSPTLDRRETQYF.

This clonotype was detected a few times. The CDR3 reads CASSEYGTGNQPQHF. The CDR3 DNA follows: TGTGCCAGCAGTGAATATGGAACGGGAAATCAGCCCCAGCATTTT. This sequence joins TRBV25-1 and TRBJ1-5; D is uncertain. The germline V and J ends were trimmed by 0 bases and 4 bases, with 10 bases remaining between them. The CDR3 extends over 15 amino acids. CDR1 and CDR2 (germline): MGHDK, SYGVNS.

This clonotype was found a few times. In nucleotides, the CDR3 is TGTGCCAGCAGTAAAATCCCACAGGGTGAAGCTTTCTTT. Its translation is CASSKIPQGEAFF. The gene calls are TRBV27 and TRBJ1-1; D perhaps matches TRBD1 (6 bases). Germline values: CDR1 MNHEY, CDR2 SMNVEV (reference sequence). Trimming took off 5 bases at V and 7 bases at J, with 14 bases between the two ends. The CDR3 loop spans 13 amino acids.

In this sample, this clonotype turned up many times. The V call is TRBV3-1, the J call TRBJ2-5; D perhaps matches TRBD2 (7 bases). Per the germline V gene, CDR1 is LGHDT and CDR2 is YNNKEL (reference sequence). This CDR3 is 17 amino acids long. V lost 4 bases and J 2 bases, leaving 20 bases between the germline ends. The CDR3 region is CASSPPWGRELQETQYF. As DNA, the CDR3 is TGTGCCAGCAGCCCCCCTTGGGGGCGGGAGCTACAAGAGACCCAGTACTTC.

At least ten counts were recorded for this clonotype. The chain is built from TRBV7-8 and TRBJ1-3; no firm D call. V lost 3 bases to trimming and J lost 3 bases, with 9 bases between them. Germline-derived CDR1 and CDR2 are SGHVS and FQNEAQ. CDR3 length: 14 amino acids. The CDR3 loop reads CASSLARVGNTIYF. For the CDR3, the DNA is TGTGCCAGCAGCTTGGCGAGGGTTGGAAACACCATATATTTT.

This clonotype has a handful of counts. The chain couples TRBV7-9 to TRBJ2-1, with TRBD1 matching 7 bases. CDR1 SEHNR and CDR2 FQNEAQ come from the germline V gene (reference sequence). CDR3 size: 15 residues. Trimming cost V 3 bases and J 3 bases; bases outside gene matches: 5. The CDR3 sequence: CASSFDRANYNEQFF. The CDR3 bases are TGTGCCAGCAGCTTCGACAGGGCAAACTACAATGAGCAGTTCTTC.

This clonotype was detected ten times or more. The chain is built from TRBV27 and TRBJ2-7; D is unresolved. The V gene lost 8 bases and the J gene lost 0 bases, with 17 bases spanning the gap. Germline CDR1 MNHEY, CDR2 SMNVEV (reference sequence). This CDR3 has 15 residues. The CDR3 sequence: CASADLLGNSYEQYF. DNA of the CDR3: TGTGCCAGCGCGGACCTCCTGGGGAACTCCTACGAGCAGTACTTC.

The gene calls are TRBV4-1 and TRBJ2-1, with D unclear. V lost 4 bases to trimming and J lost 5 bases, with 6 bases between them. CDR3 size: 12 residues. Germline-derived CDR1 and CDR2 are MGHRA and YSYEKL. CDR3 nucleotides: TGCGCCAGCAGCCTGAAGAACAATGAGCAGTTCTTC. Its translation is CASSLKNNEQFF.

This clonotype has ten or more counts. The chain uses TRBV4-2 and TRBJ2-1; D is ambiguous. CDR1 and CDR2 (germline): LGHNA, YNFKEQ. The CDR3 covers 13 residues. The ends were cut back, 0 bases at V and 8 bases at J, with 8 bases in the middle. This CDR3 is CASSQDTEDEQFF. As DNA, the CDR3 is TGTGCCAGCAGCCAAGATACCGAGGATGAGCAGTTCTTC.

Here the CDR3 DNA reads TGTGCCAGCAGCTTTGGACTAGCGGGAGGCCCGAGCTCCTACGAGCAGTACTTC. Protein sequence: CASSFGLAGGPSSYEQYF. The chain is built from TRBV7-8 and TRBJ2-7, with TRBD2 matching 14 bases. V shed 3 bases, J shed 0 bases, and the junction held 7 bases outside the gene matches. Germline V gene sequence: CDR1 SGHVS, CDR2 FQNEAQ. The CDR3 loop spans 18 amino acids.

In its sample, this clonotype was seen many times. The CDR3: CASSLNGKYEQYF. CDR3 nucleotides: TGTGCCAGCAGCTTAAACGGGAAATACGAGCAGTACTTC. The chain recombines TRBV7-8 with TRBJ2-7; weak D call: TRBD2 (5 bases). The CDR3 has 13 amino acids. Per germline, CDR1 SGHVS and CDR2 FQNEAQ. V was cut by 2 bases and J by 4 bases, with 9 bases left in between.

This clonotype was seen a few times. The J gene is TRBJ2-7, the V gene TRBV11-2, with 13 positions matching TRBD2. Germline V gene lookup returns CDR1 SGHAT and CDR2 FQNNGV. The CDR3 sequence is 16 residues long. The V gene end was trimmed by 1 base and the J gene end by 2 bases; junction bases not matched to a gene: 2. This CDR3 reads CASSLVTSGGAYEQYF. The CDR3 nucleotides read TGTGCCAGCAGCTTAGTAACTAGCGGGGGGGCCTACGAGCAGTACTTC.

This clonotype occurred many times. The chain carries TRBV7-9 and TRBJ2-2; D is unclear. CDR1 is SEHNR and CDR2 is FQNEAQ in the germline V gene (reference sequence). V was cut by 6 bases and J by 6 bases, with 14 bases left in between. The CDR3 runs to 14 residues. Here the CDR3 DNA reads TGTGCCAGCAGTGACACCCTGGGCTCCGGGGAGCTGTTTTTT. Translating gives CASSDTLGSGELFF.

This clonotype came up many times. The rearrangement uses TRBV7-6 and TRBJ1-1; D remains ambiguous. The CDR3 runs to 13 residues. Looked up from germline, CDR1 is SGHVS and CDR2 is FNYEAQ. The V and J ends lost 1 base and 4 bases respectively, with 7 bases between them. The CDR3 sequence: CASSLGFSTEAFF. Here the CDR3 DNA reads TGTGCCAGCAGCTTAGGATTTTCCACTGAAGCTTTCTTT.

This clonotype was observed a few times. This sequence joins TRBV19 and TRBJ2-5; D is perhaps TRBD1 or TRBD2 (5 bases each). Per the germline V gene, CDR1 is LNHDA and CDR2 is SQIVND (reference sequence). Trimming left V 2 bases short and J 5 bases short, with 18 bases between. The CDR3 totals 16 residues. This chain's CDR3 is CASSIQGTPRTETQYF. The CDR3 nucleotides are TGTGCCAGTAGTATACAAGGGACGCCCAGGACGGAGACCCAGTACTTC.

This clonotype turned up a few times. The CDR3: CASSLEHNGSPYTF. The CDR3 bases are TGCGCCAGCAGCTTGGAGCATAACGGATCCCCCTACACCTTC. The J gene is TRBJ1-2, the V gene TRBV5-1; no definite D call. The CDR3 is 14 amino acids. V was shortened by 0 bases and J by 10 bases, with 16 bases between the two germline ends. Germline V CDR1 and CDR2: SGHRS, YFSETQ.

This clonotype was recorded a few times. CDR3 nucleotides: TGTGCCAGCAGTCCCGGGACAGGGTACTATGGCTACACCTTC. This sequence encodes CASSPGTGYYGYTF. The V call is TRBV27, the J call TRBJ1-2; TRBD1 agrees at 9 bases. Losses at the gene ends were 5 bases for V and 3 bases for J; bases not matched to a gene: 4. Looked up from germline, CDR1 is MNHEY and CDR2 is SMNVEV (reference sequence). CDR3 length: 14 amino acids.

This clonotype was counted many times. V usage is TRBV10-3 and J usage is TRBJ1-1, with 11 bases lining up with TRBD1. Losses at the gene ends were 6 bases for V and 2 bases for J; bases not matched to a gene: 5. This CDR3 has 15 residues. CDR1 is ENHRY and CDR2 is SYGVKD in the germline V gene. CDR3 bases: TGTGCCATCAGGGGGACAGGGGGGGATAACACTGAAGCTTTCTTT. Translated: CAIRGTGGDNTEAFF.

This clonotype was observed a handful of times. The CDR3 loop is CASSLEVLAGDTQYF. The CDR3, as DNA: TGTGCCAGCAGCTTAGAAGTCCTAGCTGGGGATACGCAGTATTTT. V gene TRBV7-9 combines with J gene TRBJ2-3; TRBD2 might be the D (5 bases). V gave up 1 base and J gave up 6 bases, with 14 bases separating them. CDR1 SEHNR and CDR2 FQNEAQ come from the germline V gene (reference sequence). This CDR3 contains 15 residues.

This chain uses TRBV19 with TRBJ2-2; D possibly corresponds to TRBD1 (6 bases). CDR3 length equals 17 residues. Germline V CDR1 and CDR2: LNHDA, SQIVND (reference sequence). The ends were cut back, 5 bases at V and 5 bases at J, with 21 bases in the middle. The CDR3 spells CASSPYPGQGKTGELFF. CDR3 nucleotide sequence: TGTGCCAGTAGTCCCTATCCGGGACAAGGGAAGACCGGGGAGCTGTTTTTT.

There are many counts of this clonotype. The chain links TRBV28 to TRBJ2-7; 7 nucleotides agree with TRBD2. This CDR3 region has 17 residues. Germline V CDR1 and CDR2: MDHEN, SYDVKM. With 3 bases clipped from V and 0 bases from J, the junction kept 11 bases outside the gene matches. The CDR3 region is CASSLATEGLSSYEQYF. Written as DNA, the CDR3 is TGTGCCAGCAGTTTGGCAACCGAGGGACTATCCTCCTACGAGCAGTACTTC.